This TCR beta chain was profiled in a study of shared T cell receptors in the human thymus. With 3 bases removed from V and 1 base from J, the gap between germline ends came to 17 bases. The CDR3 has 18 amino acids. Germline V gene lookup returns CDR1 SGHRS and CDR2 YFSETQ. Only in-frame clones appear in the TCRdb table, and some are missing; sequencing was by immunoSEQ multiplex PCR. The sample records under 450,000 clones, roughly 94% being singletons. V usage is TRBV5-1 and J usage is TRBJ2-6, with D perhaps matching TRBD1 (5 bases). Source material: thymocytes. This clonotype was sampled from a human donor. The CDR3 reads CASSSPGYSYSGANVLTF. The CDR3 region has the DNA TGCGCCAGCAGCTCCCCAGGGTATTCTTATTCTGGGGCCAACGTCCTGACTTTC.